This TCR beta chain stems from a study of tumor-infiltrating lymphocytes in primary liver carcinoma. Study-wide background: Tumor staging was T1-T3 N0M0; sizes spanned roughly 4.2 to 11 cm across. Productive TCRbeta reads per sample were roughly 3.5 to 8 million, not differing by tissue. General study results and limits: Among the pair types, tumor region pairs showed more overlap than tumor-adjacent and tumor-blood pairs.

Unsorted bulk tissue (roughly 17-33 mg) underwent RNA and DNA co-extraction. Those patients suffered from chronic HBV infection and were treatment-naive. Remarks on this clonotype: As yet, its antigen is unknown.

CDR3 length: 14 amino acids. The germline gives CDR1 SGHRS, CDR2 YFSETQ. Starting material of about 480 ng total RNA yielded TCR beta cDNA via a constant-region primer. ARM-PCR was slightly modified, and three nested multiplex PCR rounds with it gave rise to the TCR beta libraries. The first two PCR rounds used TRBV1-TRBV30 forward primers with a C-beta reverse primer, roughly 10 cycles each. MiXCR, run by TCRdb on the multiplex PCR reads, gives a single entry per CDR3 protein. Here the sample spans about 120,000 distinct CDR3 sequences, around two thirds being singletons. This chain joins TRBV5-1 and TRBJ1-2; D gene uncertain. The clonotype was recovered from an older woman with primary liver carcinoma and hepatitis B virus infection. Sequencing input: tumor-adjacent normal liver tissue. The CDR3 DNA is TGCGCTGGCAGCTTGAGCCGAGCTAACTATGGCTACACCTTC. Translated, it gives CAGSLSRANYGYTF.